One sample yielded the 32 T cell receptor beta chains listed below, sequenced in a study of T-cell reconstitution after alpha-beta-depleted transplantation in children. Preparation of the TCRbeta library was carried out with unique molecular identifiers. TCRdb re-called the PCR reads with MiXCR, one entry per CDR3 protein. The data contain hundreds of thousands of distinct CDR3 sequences, around a sixth of them singletons. Specimen: PBMCs from the stem cell graft donor, collected from the stem cell graft. The receptors originated from a human donor who donated a stem cell graft to a child with acute myeloid leukemia.

In this sample, this clonotype turned up a few times. The CDR3: CATSRVPDTQYF. In DNA form, the CDR3 reads TGTGCCACCAGCAGAGTCCCAGATACGCAGTATTTT. This rearrangement joins TRBV15 to TRBJ2-3; D gene unclear. The V end lost 1 base, the J end lost 4 bases, and 3 bases lay between the germline ends. The CDR3 contains 12 residues. The germline CDR1 and CDR2 sequences are LNHNV and YYDKDF (reference sequence).

The V call is TRBV7-3, the J call TRBJ2-2, with 10 nucleotides matching TRBD1. Trimming cost V 5 bases and J 0 bases; bases outside gene matches: 12. Per germline, CDR1 SGHTA and CDR2 FQGTGA. CDR3 size: 19 residues. The CDR3 region is CASSLRDRGGPSNTGELFF. The DNA for the CDR3 is TGTGCCAGCAGCCTAAGGGACAGGGGAGGGCCTTCGAACACCGGGGAGCTGTTTTTT.

The chain carries TRBV7-9 and TRBJ2-7; TRBD1 matches at 7 bases. The length of the CDR3 is 17 residues. Germline-derived CDR1 and CDR2 are SEHNR and FQNEAQ (reference sequence). V gave up 5 bases and J gave up 3 bases; unmatched junction bases: 16. The CDR3 loop is CASSPHDRDPTNYEQYV. In DNA form, the CDR3 reads TGTGCCAGCAGCCCTCATGACAGGGACCCAACCAACTACGAGCAGTACGTC.

The chain has TRBV5-5 and TRBJ1-1, with D perhaps matching TRBD1 (5 bases). The CDR3 totals 15 residues. CDR1 SGHKS and CDR2 YYEKEE come from the germline V gene (reference sequence). The V end lost 1 base, the J end lost 0 bases, and 10 bases lay between the germline ends. The CDR3 DNA reads as TGTGCCAGCAGCTTGAGGGGTGGCATGAACACTGAAGCTTTCTTT. As protein: CASSLRGGMNTEAFF.

The sample holds many counts of this clonotype. The V gene is TRBV20-1, the J gene TRBJ2-1, with D possibly being TRBD2 (6 bases). Trimming stripped 6 bases from V and 2 bases from J, with 20 bases between. This CDR3 region has 16 residues. Germline V gene data show CDR1 as DFQATT and CDR2 as SNEGSKA (reference sequence). The CDR3 loop reads CSAVSAWGETYNEQFF. CDR3 DNA sequence: TGCAGTGCGGTGAGCGCATGGGGGGAGACCTACAATGAGCAGTTCTTC.

This clonotype was found many times. The chain couples TRBV29-1 to TRBJ2-3, with 14 nucleotides matching TRBD2. The CDR3 runs to 15 residues. From germline, CDR1 is SQVTM and CDR2 ANQGSEA. V lost 7 bases, J lost 2 bases, and 5 bases stayed unmatched. The CDR3 DNA reads TGCAGCGCCAAGACTAGCGGGGGGGACACAGATACGCAGTATTTT. Translated: CSAKTSGGDTDTQYF.

The rearrangement uses TRBV6-1 and TRBJ2-2; D may be TRBD1 (5 bases). This CDR3 region has 15 residues. The germline V and J ends were trimmed by 4 bases and 5 bases, with 14 bases remaining between them. Germline CDR1 MNHNS, CDR2 SASEGT. DNA for the CDR3: TGTGCCAGCAGTGCCCCAGGGCTGGCAACCGGGGAGCTGTTTTTT. Protein: CASSAPGLATGELFF.

This clonotype was counted only a few times. This sequence joins TRBV20-1 and TRBJ2-7, with TRBD2 identical over 10 bases. Germline lookup yields CDR1 DFQATT and CDR2 SNEGSKA (reference sequence). The CDR3 contains 13 residues. V was pared by 6 bases and J by 5 bases, with 7 bases of the junction left unmatched. The CDR3, as DNA: TGCAGTGCGCTCACTCTAGCGGGGGACGAGCAGTACTTC. Its protein product is CSALTLAGDEQYF.

This clonotype was observed a handful of times. This chain joins TRBV5-1 and TRBJ2-2; maybe TRBD1 (5 bases). CDR1 and CDR2 from the germline V gene are SGHRS and YFSETQ. The CDR3 runs to 14 residues. Trimming took off 4 bases at V and 1 base at J, with 8 bases between the two ends. The CDR3 region has the DNA TGCGCCAGCAGCGCCGACAGGAACACCGGGGAGCTGTTTTTT. The encoded protein is CASSADRNTGELFF.

The chain employs TRBV4-1 and TRBJ2-7; D is perhaps TRBD1 (7 bases). Per germline, CDR1 MGHRA and CDR2 YSYEKL. The length of the CDR3 is 14 residues. Deletions cut 4 bases from V and 4 bases from J, with 14 bases between. CDR3 bases: TGCGCCAGCAGCCGAGACAGGGAGGATTACGAGCAGTACGTC. It encodes CASSRDREDYEQYV.

The gene calls are TRBV7-9 and TRBJ2-7, with 9 bases identical to TRBD2. Looked up from germline, CDR1 is SEHNR and CDR2 is FQNEAQ (reference sequence). The CDR3 sequence is 15 residues long. V trimming: 4 bases; J trimming: 2 bases; junction bases outside the gene matches: 6. The CDR3 DNA is TGTGCCAGCAGCTCCGTAGCGGGGGAAACCTACGAGCAGTACGTC. The encoded protein is CASSSVAGETYEQYV.

There are many counts of this clonotype. The J gene is TRBJ2-1, the V gene TRBV20-1; tentative D call: TRBD1 (5 bases). The CDR3 totals 15 residues. CDR1 and CDR2 (germline): DFQATT, SNEGSKA (reference sequence). V gave up 8 bases and J gave up 0 bases, with 17 bases separating them. The CDR3: CSSYGALRSYNEQFF. The CDR3 nucleotides read TGCAGTTCCTATGGGGCCCTCCGCTCCTACAATGAGCAGTTCTTC.

This clonotype has more than one count but fewer than ten. The gene calls are TRBV4-2 and TRBJ2-3; D call uncertain. The germline CDR1 and CDR2 sequences are LGHNA and YNFKEQ. Trimming left V 1 base short and J 2 bases short, with 10 bases between. CDR3 size: 15 residues. The CDR3 nucleotides read TGTGCCAGCAGCCAAGGAGAGGTCGCCACAGATACGCAGTATTTT. Protein: CASSQGEVATDTQYF.

This clonotype has a count of ten or more. V and J are TRBV12-3 or TRBV12-4 and TRBJ2-7; a weak D match, TRBD2 (5 bases). CDR3 size: 15 residues. Trimming removed 3 bases at V and 2 bases at J, with 14 bases between. The CDR3: CASSFVGLAAYEQYF. The CDR3 DNA sequence: TGTGCCAGCAGTTTTGTAGGTCTAGCTGCCTACGAGCAGTACTTC.

This rearrangement joins TRBV7-9 to TRBJ1-1; D unclear. This CDR3 has 14 amino acids. Germline V CDR1 and CDR2: SEHNR, FQNEAQ (reference sequence). V shed 6 bases and J shed 0 bases, with 11 bases lying between them. The CDR3 protein is CASSRSGMNTEAFF. The CDR3 DNA is TGTGCCAGCAGTCGGTCGGGGATGAACACTGAAGCTTTCTTT.

The chain recombines TRBV12-3 or TRBV12-4 with TRBJ1-3, with D perhaps matching TRBD1 (6 bases). Trimming pared 3 bases from V and 1 base from J, leaving 13 bases between. This CDR3 has 16 residues. CDR3 nucleotide sequence: TGTGCCAGCAGTTTGGAGGGGGGGGGTTCTGGAAACACCATATATTTT. Protein: CASSLEGGGSGNTIYF.

In its sample, this clonotype was seen a few times. Here the CDR3 DNA reads TGTGCCAGCAGCCCCGACGGGCATGAGCAGTTCTTC. Translation: CASSPDGHEQFF. The V call is TRBV6-6, the J call TRBJ2-1, with unresolved D. The germline CDR1 and CDR2 sequences are MNHNY and SVGAGI (reference sequence). The CDR3 runs to 12 residues. V lost 6 bases and J lost 8, with 11 bases in between.

The chain is built from TRBV11-2 and TRBJ2-4; a possible D gene is TRBD2 (6 bases). This CDR3 spans 14 amino acids. Germline assignment: CDR1 SGHAT and CDR2 FQNNGV. V was cut by 5 bases and J by 2 bases, with 10 bases left in between. The CDR3 nucleotides are TGTGCCAGCAGCCTGACTAGATCCAAAAACATTCAGTACTTC. Its translation: CASSLTRSKNIQYF.

This clonotype was seen a few times. V usage is TRBV7-9 and J usage is TRBJ2-1, with D perhaps matching TRBD1 or TRBD2 (6 bases each). Trimming took off 3 bases at V and 2 bases at J, with 11 bases between the two ends. Germline CDR1 is SEHNR and CDR2 is FQNEAQ (reference sequence). The CDR3 contains 15 residues. As DNA, the CDR3 is TGTGCCAGCAGCTTGGGGGGCCTTCCCTACAATGAGCAGTTCTTC. Its protein is CASSLGGLPYNEQFF.

This clonotype turned up a few times. CDR3 in DNA: TGTGCCAGCAGCTTGGACGGGACAGGGGGCTACGAGCAGTACTTC. Residues: CASSLDGTGGYEQYF. This chain links TRBV5-5 with TRBJ2-7; 11 bases are shared with TRBD1. Germline V lookup: CDR1 SGHKS, CDR2 YYEKEE (reference sequence). The CDR3 is 15 residues long. Trimming at V came to 0 bases and at J to 3 bases, leaving 2 bases not matched to a gene.

Remarks on this clonotype: Just one base apart from a much larger clone, this may be a read error. The rearrangement uses TRBV5-1 and TRBJ1-1; possible D gene TRBD1, 5 bases. Germline CDR1 is SGHRS and CDR2 is YFSETQ. The CDR3 totals 12 residues. With 4 bases removed from V and 6 bases from J, the gap between germline ends came to 10 bases. This CDR3 reads CASSPRAAEAFF. Here the CDR3 DNA reads TGCGCCAGCAGCCCCAGGGCGGCTGAAGCTTTCTTT.

For this clonotype: A much larger clone is a single base away; this may be a read error. DNA for the CDR3: TGTGCCAGCACCGACGCCGGGACGGGGGGGGGCATTCAGTACTTC. This sequence encodes CASTDAGTGGGIQYF. The chain couples TRBV6-1 to TRBJ2-4, with 8 bases that match TRBD2. Germline V lookup: CDR1 MNHNS, CDR2 SASEGT. CDR3 size: 15 residues. V lost 7 bases and J lost 9; bases outside the gene matches: 14.

Ten or more counts support this clonotype. The chain is built from TRBV30 and TRBJ2-7; D call uncertain. This CDR3 contains 13 residues. Per the germline V gene, CDR1 is GTSNPN and CDR2 is SVGIG (reference sequence). The V gene lost 4 bases and the J gene lost 1 base, with 11 bases spanning the gap. CDR3 protein: CAWKNRLSYEQYF. In DNA, the CDR3 is TGTGCCTGGAAAAACCGGCTTTCCTACGAGCAGTACTTC.

This rearrangement joins TRBV7-2 to TRBJ2-2, with D possibly matching TRBD2 (5 bases). The germline V and J ends were trimmed by 2 bases and 4 bases, with 14 bases remaining between them. This CDR3 is built from 16 residues. Germline lookup yields CDR1 SGHTA and CDR2 FQGNSA. The CDR3 sequence is CASSLLRGRGTGELFF. The CDR3, as DNA: TGTGCCAGCAGCTTATTGCGCGGACGGGGCACCGGGGAGCTGTTTTTT.

This clonotype was seen more than once but under ten times. V usage is TRBV20-1 and J usage is TRBJ2-1; TRBD1 aligns across 10 bases. Trimming at V came to 0 bases and at J to 3 bases, leaving 5 bases not matched to a gene. Germline V gene data show CDR1 as DFQATT and CDR2 as SNEGSKA (reference sequence). This CDR3 contains 16 residues. The DNA of the CDR3 is TGCAGTGCTAGAGATCAAAGGACAGGGGGCTACAATGAGCAGTTCTTC. As protein: CSARDQRTGGYNEQFF.

This clonotype was counted at least ten times. The chain recombines TRBV12-3 or TRBV12-4 with TRBJ2-3, with D uncertain. The CDR3 consists of 13 residues. V lost 4 bases and J 6 bases, leaving 11 bases between the germline ends. Here the CDR3 DNA reads TGTGCCAGCAGTTCCTCAGACTTTGATACGCAGTATTTT. Its protein product is CASSSSDFDTQYF.

This clonotype was seen a few times. V is TRBV5-1 and J is TRBJ2-5; D unclear. Germline CDR1 is SGHRS and CDR2 is YFSETQ. The CDR3 totals 13 residues. Trimming took 2 bases from V and 2 from J, leaving 7 bases between them. DNA of the CDR3: TGCGCCAGCAGCTTATACGGGCAAGAGACCCAGTACTTC. This sequence encodes CASSLYGQETQYF.

The rearrangement joins TRBV12-3 or TRBV12-4 to TRBJ2-3; the match to TRBD2 covers 8 bases. The J segment lost 2 bases and the V segment lost 6 bases, leaving 4 bases of the junction unmatched. This CDR3 is 14 amino acids long. CDR3 nucleotides: TGTGCCAGCAGCCGACTAGCGTCCACAGATACGCAGTATTTT. Translating it yields CASSRLASTDTQYF.

The J gene is TRBJ1-5, the V gene TRBV2, with 9 bases identical to TRBD1. This CDR3 has 13 amino acids. The germline CDR1 and CDR2 sequences are SNHLY and FYNNEI. J gave up 4 bases and V 8 bases, and 3 bases lay outside the gene matches. Here the CDR3 reads CASEGTGNQPQHF. The CDR3 DNA is TGTGCCAGCGAGGGGACAGGGAATCAGCCCCAGCATTTT.

In this sample, this clonotype turned up a few times. The chain uses TRBV5-1 and TRBJ2-7; maybe TRBD1 (6 bases). This CDR3 contains 17 residues. Trimming removed 3 bases at V and 0 bases at J, with 19 bases between. Germline V lookup: CDR1 SGHRS, CDR2 YFSETQ. The CDR3 nucleotides read TGCGCCAGCAGCTCACCCCAAACCGGGACAATCTCCTACGAGCAGTACTTC. Translating it yields CASSSPQTGTISYEQYF.

This chain connects TRBV9 to TRBJ1-2; 8 bases agree with TRBD1. In germline, CDR1 is SGDLS, CDR2 YYNGEE. This CDR3 spans 15 amino acids. The V gene end was trimmed by 0 bases and the J gene end by 6 bases; junction bases not matched to a gene: 7. The CDR3, as DNA: TGTGCCAGCAGCGTAGCCGGACAGGGATCGGATGGCTACACCTTC. Protein: CASSVAGQGSDGYTF.

This clonotype was detected a few times. This rearrangement joins TRBV20-1 to TRBJ1-5; D is ambiguous. The CDR3 has 14 residues. V was pared by 6 bases and J by 7 bases, with 19 bases between. Germline loops: CDR1 DFQATT, CDR2 SNEGSKA (reference sequence). CDR3 region: CSASKAAPDQPQHF. The DNA for the CDR3 is TGCAGTGCCTCGAAAGCGGCCCCAGACCAGCCCCAGCATTTT.